Listed here are 20 T cell receptor beta chains from one sample, sequenced in a study of cytomegalovirus exposure and HLA in healthy donors. The PCR ran on 60 Vbeta and 13 Jbeta primers. Data came from immunoSEQ multiplex PCR; TCRdb stores just in-frame clones and leaves some out. Of about 140,000 clones in the sample, more than 75% were seen once. Specimen: PBMCs. All receptors come from a young woman in good health and CMV-seropositive.

The table lists this clone with a count of one. The V gene is TRBV6-1, the J gene TRBJ2-2; 8 nucleotides agree with TRBD1. The CDR3 loop spans 15 amino acids. Losses at the gene ends were 7 bases for V and 7 bases for J; bases not matched to a gene: 11. Germline loops: CDR1 MNHNS, CDR2 SASEGT. The CDR3 DNA follows: TGTGCCAGCAATGGACAGGGAGATCAGATCGGGGAGCTGTTTTTT. This translates into CASNGQGDQIGELFF.

The rearrangement joins TRBV5-1 to TRBJ2-7; 11 positions agree with TRBD1. The length of the CDR3 is 16 residues. With V trimmed by 4 bases and J by 4 bases, 10 bases remained unmatched. The germline CDR1 and CDR2 sequences are SGHRS and YFSETQ. CDR3 bases: TGCGCCAGCAGCCTTACTATGGGACAGGGGGGGTACGAGCAGTACTTC. Its protein is CASSLTMGQGGYEQYF.

The V gene is TRBV2, the J gene TRBJ1-1; 12 bases are a match to TRBD1. Per germline, CDR1 SNHLY and CDR2 FYNNEI. J gave up 11 bases and V 6 bases, and 4 bases lay outside the gene matches. This CDR3 spans 12 amino acids. CDR3 amino acids: CASSAGTGGAFF. The CDR3 DNA follows: TGTGCCAGCAGCGCCGGGACAGGGGGCGCTTTCTTT.

V usage is TRBV14 and J usage is TRBJ2-5; a weak D match, TRBD2 (5 bases). This CDR3 region has 13 residues. Germline V gene lookup returns CDR1 SGHDN and CDR2 FVKESK. Trimming cost V 1 base and J 5 bases, with 8 bases left between them. The CDR3 bases are TGTGCCAGCAGCCAAGTGGGCGGGGAGACCCAGTACTTC. Translation: CASSQVGGETQYF.

This clone was recorded only once. The chain employs TRBV5-1 and TRBJ1-6; D is ambiguous. The CDR3 runs to 16 residues. CDR1 SGHRS and CDR2 YFSETQ come from the germline V gene. Trimming left V 2 bases short and J 0 bases short, with 9 bases between. The DNA for the CDR3 is TGCGCCAGCAGCTTATTGGGGAGCTCCTATAATTCACCCCTCCACTTT. Amino acid sequence: CASSLLGSSYNSPLHF.

CDR3 DNA: TGTGCCAGCAGCAGCATAGCGGGACTCTCCTACAATGAGCAGTTCTTC. Translating gives CASSSIAGLSYNEQFF. The rearrangement uses TRBV11-2 and TRBJ2-1; 8 bases match TRBD2. CDR1 and CDR2 (germline): SGHAT, FQNNGV. With V trimmed by 5 bases and J by 0 bases, 6 bases remained unmatched. This CDR3 has 16 amino acids.

V usage is TRBV18 and J usage is TRBJ1-5; 12 bases are shared with TRBD1. V lost 1 base and J lost 0; bases outside the gene matches: 4. The CDR3 contains 18 residues. Germline V CDR1 and CDR2: KGHSH, LQKENI. DNA of the CDR3: TGTGCCAGCTCACCACTTCCGGGACAGGGGGCTAGCAATCAGCCCCAGCATTTT. Translated: CASSPLPGQGASNQPQHF.

This clone came up a few times. The genes are TRBV6-6 and TRBJ2-5; weak D call: TRBD2 (6 bases). Germline V lookup: CDR1 MNHNY, CDR2 SVGAGI (reference sequence). V lost 6 bases and J 2 bases, leaving 16 bases between the germline ends. CDR3 size: 15 residues. The CDR3 coding sequence is TGTGCCAGCAGCGACAATCGGGGGATACAAGAGACCCAGTACTTC. Its translation is CASSDNRGIQETQYF.

The V call is TRBV6-5, the J call TRBJ2-3, with D unclear. CDR3 length: 13 residues. The V gene's germline CDR1 is MNHEY and CDR2 SVGAGI. The germline V and J ends were trimmed by 5 bases and 2 bases, with 8 bases remaining between them. The DNA for the CDR3 is TGTGCCAGCAGTCGCGTAGTCACAGATACGCAGTATTTT. The encoded protein is CASSRVVTDTQYF.

The genes are TRBV19 and TRBJ1-1, with TRBD1 matching 9 bases. CDR3 length: 15 amino acids. The V and J ends lost 4 bases and 1 base, in that order; junction bases with no gene match: 4. CDR1 is LNHDA and CDR2 is SQIVND in the germline V gene (reference sequence). The CDR3 loop is CASSTLGQGNTEAFF. The DNA of the CDR3 is TGTGCCAGTAGTACGCTGGGACAGGGGAACACTGAAGCTTTCTTT.

The chain links TRBV15 to TRBJ1-5; TRBD1 matches at 10 bases. V lost 4 bases and J lost 2; bases outside the gene matches: 5. Germline CDR1 and CDR2: LNHNV and YYDKDF (reference sequence). CDR3 length: 16 residues. The CDR3 sequence is CATSTWDRGGNQPQHF. The CDR3 DNA reads TGTGCCACCAGCACCTGGGACAGGGGTGGCAATCAGCCCCAGCATTTT.

The chain joins TRBV7-8 to TRBJ1-5, with TRBD1 matching 9 bases. V lost 5 bases, J lost 5 bases, and 4 bases stayed unmatched. This CDR3 is 14 amino acids long. The V gene's germline CDR1 is SGHVS and CDR2 FQNEAQ. CDR3 region: CASSPDRGHQPQHF. The CDR3 coding sequence is TGTGCCAGCAGCCCGGACAGGGGACATCAGCCCCAGCATTTT.

Only a few counts were recorded for this clone. This chain uses TRBV28 with TRBJ1-2, with D perhaps matching TRBD1 (6 bases). The CDR3 is made up of 15 amino acids. Germline CDR1 and CDR2: MDHEN and SYDVKM. Trimming cost V 4 bases and J 2 bases, with 14 bases left between them. CDR3 sequence reads: CASSSRTAMNYGYTF. CDR3 sequence (DNA): TGTGCCAGCAGTTCCCGGACAGCGATGAACTATGGCTACACCTTC.

This clone was picked up a small number of times. The chain couples TRBV7-2 to TRBJ2-5; possible D gene TRBD2, 6 bases. This CDR3 region has 15 residues. V was pared by 2 bases and J by 2 bases, with 12 bases between. CDR1 and CDR2 (germline): SGHTA, FQGNSA. The CDR3 DNA is TGTGCCAGCAGCTTATACCCCGGGAGACAAGAGACCCAGTACTTC. Protein product: CASSLYPGRQETQYF.

This chain links TRBV19 with TRBJ1-1, with D hard to call. Per the germline V gene, CDR1 is LNHDA and CDR2 is SQIVND (reference sequence). The V gene lost 4 bases and the J gene lost 4 bases, with 16 bases spanning the gap. CDR3 length: 15 residues. This CDR3 reads CASSKGGRPSTEAFF. The DNA for the CDR3 is TGTGCCAGTAGTAAGGGAGGACGGCCTTCCACTGAAGCTTTCTTT.

The chain is built from TRBV5-1 and TRBJ1-1; possible D gene TRBD1, 6 bases. This CDR3 is built from 15 residues. The germline gives CDR1 SGHRS, CDR2 YFSETQ. V shed 4 bases and J shed 2 bases, with 15 bases lying between them. The CDR3 protein is CASSPRVRGNTEAFF. The CDR3 DNA reads TGCGCCAGCAGCCCCAGGGTCAGGGGCAACACTGAAGCTTTCTTT.

This clone was counted only a few times. This chain connects TRBV29-1 to TRBJ1-5, with TRBD1 identical over 7 bases. The CDR3 runs 14 residues. Germline values: CDR1 SQVTM, CDR2 ANQGSEA. V lost 7 bases to trimming and J lost 4 bases; unmatched junction nucleotides: 10. DNA for the CDR3: TGCAGCGCTGGGGACAGTCAAACGAATCAGCCCCAGCATTTT. Translation gives CSAGDSQTNQPQHF.

V usage is TRBV12-5 and J usage is TRBJ2-1; 8 bases are shared with TRBD1. This CDR3 is 14 amino acids long. Germline V lookup: CDR1 LGHNT, CDR2 FRNRAP. V lost 7 bases and J lost 5; bases outside the gene matches: 7. CDR3 residues: CASARTGRDNEQFF. In nucleotides, the CDR3 is TGTGCTAGTGCTCGGACAGGGCGAGACAATGAGCAGTTCTTC.

The chain is built from TRBV5-5 and TRBJ1-4; D is undetermined. Germline lookup yields CDR1 SGHKS and CDR2 YYEKEE (reference sequence). CDR3 length equals 14 residues. V was pared by 3 bases and J by 0 bases, with 6 bases between. CDR3 amino acids: CASSSGSTNEKLFF. The CDR3 nucleotides are TGTGCCAGCAGCTCCGGGTCAACTAATGAAAAACTGTTTTTT.

The chain has TRBV5-4 and TRBJ1-6; 8 bases agree with TRBD1. The CDR3 runs to 14 residues. CDR1 SGHNT and CDR2 YYREEE come from the germline V gene (reference sequence). The J segment lost 6 bases and the V segment lost 3 bases, leaving 2 bases of the junction unmatched. CDR3 nucleotides: TGTGCCAGCAGCTCCGGACAGGGTAATTCACCCCTCCACTTT. Translated, it gives CASSSGQGNSPLHF.